This TCR beta chain was identified in a study of blood T cell repertoires in COVID-19. On the study more broadly: Acute and convalescent COVID-19 samples came from the United States, Italy and Spain.

Authors' analysis steps: Estimation of nucleated cell counts was performed using reference gene primer amplification. The data were produced by immunoSEQ multiplex PCR, yet TCRdb's version contains in-frame clones alone and is incomplete. V, J and clone size derive from that table, while D and trimming were established from the DNA sequence. The table includes approximately 150,000 clones, under 85% detected once. The CDR3 covers 18 residues. Per the germline V gene, CDR1 is SGHRS and CDR2 is YFSETQ. The J segment lost 2 bases and the V segment lost 0 bases, leaving 6 bases of the junction unmatched.

The sequence was collected from a man between 65 and 79 years old who had recovered from COVID-19. This chain uses TRBV5-1 with TRBJ2-3; 13 bases agree with TRBD2. Sequenced input: peripheral blood. The CDR3 bases are TGCGCCAGCAGCTTGGGGACTAGCGGGAGCCTTGTCACAGATACGCAGTATTTT. It codes for CASSLGTSGSLVTDTQYF.